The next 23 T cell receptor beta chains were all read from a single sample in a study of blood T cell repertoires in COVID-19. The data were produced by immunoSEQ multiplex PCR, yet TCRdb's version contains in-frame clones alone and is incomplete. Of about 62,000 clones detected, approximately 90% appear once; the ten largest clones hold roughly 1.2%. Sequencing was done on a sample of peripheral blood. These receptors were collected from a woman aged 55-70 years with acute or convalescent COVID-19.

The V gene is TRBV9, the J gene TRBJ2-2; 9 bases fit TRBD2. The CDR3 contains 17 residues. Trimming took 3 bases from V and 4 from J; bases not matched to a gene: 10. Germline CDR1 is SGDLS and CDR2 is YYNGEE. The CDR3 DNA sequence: TGTGCCAGCAGCGCCTCCGGGACTAGCACCGTCACCGGGGAGCTGTTTTTT. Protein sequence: CASSASGTSTVTGELFF.

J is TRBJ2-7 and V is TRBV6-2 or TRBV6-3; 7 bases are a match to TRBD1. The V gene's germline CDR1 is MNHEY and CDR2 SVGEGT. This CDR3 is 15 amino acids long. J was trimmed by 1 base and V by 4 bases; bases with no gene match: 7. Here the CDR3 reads CASSSPRQGSYEQYV. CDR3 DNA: TGTGCCAGCAGTTCGCCGAGACAGGGATCCTACGAGCAGTACGTC.

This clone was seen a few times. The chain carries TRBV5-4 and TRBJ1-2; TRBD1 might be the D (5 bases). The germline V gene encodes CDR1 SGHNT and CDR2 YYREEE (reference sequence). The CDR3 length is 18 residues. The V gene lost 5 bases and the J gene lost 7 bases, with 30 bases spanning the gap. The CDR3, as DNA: TGTGCCAGCAGTTTAGCACGGGGGGACCCGGGCAGCACAGCTGGCTACACCTTC. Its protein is CASSLARGDPGSTAGYTF.

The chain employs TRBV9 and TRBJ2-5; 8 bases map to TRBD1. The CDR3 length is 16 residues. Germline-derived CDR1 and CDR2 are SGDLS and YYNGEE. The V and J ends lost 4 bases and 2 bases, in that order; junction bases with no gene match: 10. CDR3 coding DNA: TGTGCCAGCAGCTCACAACCAACAGGGGGGCAAGAGACCCAGTACTTC. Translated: CASSSQPTGGQETQYF.

As DNA, the CDR3 is TGTGCCAGCAGTTTATCGGCTAGCGGGGTGAATAAAGAGACCCAGTACTTC. Translated, it gives CASSLSASGVNKETQYF. V is TRBV28 and J is TRBJ2-5, with 9 nucleotides matching TRBD2. The ends lost 1 base at V and 3 bases at J; junction bases unmatched: 9. The CDR3 runs to 17 residues. Germline V CDR1 and CDR2: MDHEN, SYDVKM.

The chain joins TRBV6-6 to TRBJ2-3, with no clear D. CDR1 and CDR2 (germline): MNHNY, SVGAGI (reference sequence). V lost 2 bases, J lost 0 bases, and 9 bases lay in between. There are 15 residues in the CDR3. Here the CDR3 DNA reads TGTGCCAGCAGTTACGACCCCGGGAGCACAGATACGCAGTATTTT. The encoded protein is CASSYDPGSTDTQYF.

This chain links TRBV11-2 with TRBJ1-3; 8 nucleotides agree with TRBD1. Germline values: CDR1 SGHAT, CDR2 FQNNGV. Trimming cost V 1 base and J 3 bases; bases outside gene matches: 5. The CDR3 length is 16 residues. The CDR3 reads CASSLGPGGSGNTIYF. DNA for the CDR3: TGTGCCAGCAGCTTAGGTCCAGGGGGCAGTGGAAACACCATATATTTT.

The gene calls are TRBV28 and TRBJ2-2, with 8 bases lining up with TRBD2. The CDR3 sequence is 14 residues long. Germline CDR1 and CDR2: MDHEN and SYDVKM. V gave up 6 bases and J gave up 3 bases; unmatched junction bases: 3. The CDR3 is CASRAGGYTGELFF. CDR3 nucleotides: TGTGCCAGCAGGGCGGGGGGCTACACCGGGGAGCTGTTTTTT.

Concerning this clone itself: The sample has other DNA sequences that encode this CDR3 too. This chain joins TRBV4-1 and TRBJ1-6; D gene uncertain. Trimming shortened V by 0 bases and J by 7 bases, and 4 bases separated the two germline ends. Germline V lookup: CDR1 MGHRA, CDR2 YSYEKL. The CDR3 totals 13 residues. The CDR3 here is CASSQEQNSPLHF. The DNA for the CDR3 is TGCGCCAGCAGCCAAGAACAGAATTCACCCCTCCACTTT.

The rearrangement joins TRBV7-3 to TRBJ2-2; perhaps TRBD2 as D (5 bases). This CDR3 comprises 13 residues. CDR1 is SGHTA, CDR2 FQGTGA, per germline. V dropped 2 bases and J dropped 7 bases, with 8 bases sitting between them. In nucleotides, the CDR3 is TGTGCCAGCAGCTTAGGGAGTAACGGGGAGCTGTTTTTT. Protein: CASSLGSNGELFF. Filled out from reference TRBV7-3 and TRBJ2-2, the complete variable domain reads GAGVSQTPSNKVTEKGKYVELRCDPISGHTALYWYRQSLGQGPEFLIYFQGTGAADDSGLPNDRFFAVRPEGSVSTLKIQRTERGDSAVYLCASSLGSNGELFFGEGSRLTVL.

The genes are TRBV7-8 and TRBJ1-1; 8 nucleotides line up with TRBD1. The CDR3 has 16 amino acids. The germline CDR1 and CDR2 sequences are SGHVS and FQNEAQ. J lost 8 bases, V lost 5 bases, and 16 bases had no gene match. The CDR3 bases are TGTGCCAGCAGCCCTAGGGACAGGTCCCTTAAAAAGGAAGCTTTCTTT. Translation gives CASSPRDRSLKKEAFF. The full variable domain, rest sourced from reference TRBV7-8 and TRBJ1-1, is GAGVSQSPRYKVAKRGQDVALRCDPISGHVSLFWYQQALGQGPEFLTYFQNEAQLDKSGLPSDRFFAERPEGSVSTLKIQRTQQEDSAVYLCASSPRDRSLKKEAFFGQGTRLTVV.

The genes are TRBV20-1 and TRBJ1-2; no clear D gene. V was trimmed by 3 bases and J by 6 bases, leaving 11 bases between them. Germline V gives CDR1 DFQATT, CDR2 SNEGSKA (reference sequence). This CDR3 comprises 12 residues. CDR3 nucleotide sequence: TGCAGTGCTAGTCCCCGGTACGATGGCTACACCTTC. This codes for CSASPRYDGYTF.

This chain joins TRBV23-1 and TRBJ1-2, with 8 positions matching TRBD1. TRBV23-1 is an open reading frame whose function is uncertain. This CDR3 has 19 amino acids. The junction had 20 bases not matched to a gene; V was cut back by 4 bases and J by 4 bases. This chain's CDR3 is CASSPPPIKTRGRFYGYTF. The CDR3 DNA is TGCGCCAGCAGTCCGCCCCCTATAAAGACCAGGGGGCGATTCTATGGCTACACCTTC.

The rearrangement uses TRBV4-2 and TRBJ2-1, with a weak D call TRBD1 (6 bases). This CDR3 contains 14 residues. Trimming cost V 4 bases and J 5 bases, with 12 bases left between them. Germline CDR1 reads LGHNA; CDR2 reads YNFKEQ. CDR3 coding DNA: TGTGCCAGCAGCCGCCCGGACAGCCACAATGAGCAGTTCTTC. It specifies CASSRPDSHNEQFF.

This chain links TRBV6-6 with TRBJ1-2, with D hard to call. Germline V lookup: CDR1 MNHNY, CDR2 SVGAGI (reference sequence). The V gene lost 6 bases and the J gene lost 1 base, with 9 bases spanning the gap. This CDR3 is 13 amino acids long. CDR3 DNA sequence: TGTGCCAGCAGACCCGGGAATAACTATGGCTACACCTTC. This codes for CASRPGNNYGYTF.

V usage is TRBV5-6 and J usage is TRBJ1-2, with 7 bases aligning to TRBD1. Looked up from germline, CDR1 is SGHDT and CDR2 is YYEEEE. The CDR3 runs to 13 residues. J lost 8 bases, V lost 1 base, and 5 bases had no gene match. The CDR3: CASSLRQGDGYTF. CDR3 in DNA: TGTGCCAGCAGCTTGCGTCAGGGGGACGGCTACACCTTC.

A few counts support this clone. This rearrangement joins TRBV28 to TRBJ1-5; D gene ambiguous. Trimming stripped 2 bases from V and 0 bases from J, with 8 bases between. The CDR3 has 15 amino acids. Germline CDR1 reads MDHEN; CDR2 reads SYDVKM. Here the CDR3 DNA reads TGTGCCAGCAGTTTAGGCAGATATAGCAATCAGCCCCAGCATTTT. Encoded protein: CASSLGRYSNQPQHF.

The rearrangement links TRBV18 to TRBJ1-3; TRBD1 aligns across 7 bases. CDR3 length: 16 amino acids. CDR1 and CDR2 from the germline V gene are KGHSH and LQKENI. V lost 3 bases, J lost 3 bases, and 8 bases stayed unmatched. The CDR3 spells CASSPPGTVRGNTIYF. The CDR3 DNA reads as TGTGCCAGCTCACCTCCCGGGACAGTTCGTGGAAACACCATATATTTT.

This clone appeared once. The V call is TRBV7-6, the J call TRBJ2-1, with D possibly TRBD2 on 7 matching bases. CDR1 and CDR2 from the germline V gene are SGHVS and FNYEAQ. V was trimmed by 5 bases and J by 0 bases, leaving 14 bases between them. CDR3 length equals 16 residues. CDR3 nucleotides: TGTGCCAGCAGCCCTTTGGGAGGGGGCTCCTACAATGAGCAGTTCTTC. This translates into CASSPLGGGSYNEQFF.

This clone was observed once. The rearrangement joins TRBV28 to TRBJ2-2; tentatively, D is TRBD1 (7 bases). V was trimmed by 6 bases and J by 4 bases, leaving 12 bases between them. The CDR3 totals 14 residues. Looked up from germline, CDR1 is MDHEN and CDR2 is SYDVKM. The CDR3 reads CASRRQGLTGELFF. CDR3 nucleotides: TGTGCCAGCAGACGACAGGGACTCACCGGGGAGCTGTTTTTT.

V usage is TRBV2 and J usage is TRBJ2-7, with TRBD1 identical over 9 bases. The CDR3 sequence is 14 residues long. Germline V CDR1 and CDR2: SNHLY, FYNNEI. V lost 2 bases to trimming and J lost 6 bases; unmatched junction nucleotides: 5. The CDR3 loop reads CASSELTGGGEQYV. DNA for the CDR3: TGTGCCAGCAGTGAACTTACAGGGGGCGGCGAGCAGTACGTC.

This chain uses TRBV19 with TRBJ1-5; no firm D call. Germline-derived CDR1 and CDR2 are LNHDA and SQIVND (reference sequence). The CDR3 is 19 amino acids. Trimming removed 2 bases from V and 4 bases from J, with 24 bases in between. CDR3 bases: TGTGCCAGTAGTATAAGGTTCCAGAGGCCTCGCCGGTGGAATCAGCCCCAGCATTTT. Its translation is CASSIRFQRPRRWNQPQHF.

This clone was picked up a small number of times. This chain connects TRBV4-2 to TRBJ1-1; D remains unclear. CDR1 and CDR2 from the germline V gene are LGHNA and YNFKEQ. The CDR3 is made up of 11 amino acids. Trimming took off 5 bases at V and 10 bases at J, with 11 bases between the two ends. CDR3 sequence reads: CASSSRRVAFF. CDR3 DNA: TGTGCCAGCAGCTCCCGGCGGGTAGCTTTCTTT.